This T cell receptor (beta chain) was recovered during a study of blood T cell repertoires in COVID-19. Study details: The United States, Italy and Spain supplied acute and convalescent COVID-19 samples. T cells, B-cell-depleted T cells, or PBMCs provided the cDNA or gDNA that served as material.

Between the trimmed V and J ends, which lost 6 bases and 7 bases, there was a span of 13 bases. The germline gives CDR1 LNHDA, CDR2 SQIVND (reference sequence). There are 14 residues in the CDR3. The authors' processing: Reference gene primer amplification yielded estimated nucleated cell counts. Clones were read by immunoSEQ multiplex PCR, and TCRdb kept only the in-frame ones, dropping some. V and J calls and clone size are as listed in that table; D and trimming were resolved from the DNA. The sample lists about 230,000 clones, roughly 80% seen once, with 7.5% to 9% in the top ten. This receptor was obtained from a woman of 80 years or more with acute or convalescent COVID-19. The V call is TRBV19, the J call TRBJ1-6; perhaps TRBD1 as D (5 bases). Sequenced material: peripheral blood. In nucleotides, the CDR3 is TGTGCCAGTAGGATCGACAGCCTAAATTCACCCCTCCACTTT. This translates into CASRIDSLNSPLHF.